These 11 T cell receptor beta chains came from one sample sequenced in a study of vaccination and CD4 T cells after COVID-19 (dated 2022 in TCRdb). The label giving this sample's treatment or condition can be read as: approximately nine-day PBMC culture with coronavirus spike peptide pools or control peptides (ViraFEST assay). Their recognized antigens are unknown. The method was PCR. Sequencing relied on an Illumina iSeq 100. TCR sequencing of DNA from cultured CD4+ T cells used the Oncomine TCR Beta short-read assay at the Johns Hopkins FTIC core. TCRdb redid the processing of the public reads, applying fastp at Q25 and MiXCR, and retained in-frame beta chains. Rows are unified per CDR3 protein, each entry keeping the most common DNA and genes. A total of about 15,000 distinct CDR3 sequences appear in this sample, approximately 26% of them only once. The leading ten clones occupy under 30% of the sample.

What was sequenced was cultured CD4+ T cells from blood. The receptors come from a human donor with COVID-19.

V gene TRBV7-2 combines with J gene TRBJ2-7, with 10 bases fitting TRBD2. Germline V gene data show CDR1 as SGHTA and CDR2 as FQGNSA. The CDR3 has 15 residues. After removal of 6 bases from V and 2 bases from J, the junction contained 7 bases not matched to a gene. CDR3 coding DNA: TGTGCCAGCAGAATAGCGGGGGGTGCAACCTACGAGCAGTACTTC. This codes for CASRIAGGATYEQYF.

This clonotype occurred a few times. V gene TRBV12-3 or TRBV12-4 combines with J gene TRBJ2-7, with D perhaps given as TRBD1 or TRBD2 (5 bases each). V was shortened by 5 bases and J by 2 bases, with 13 bases between the two germline ends. The CDR3 length is 14 residues. The CDR3 DNA sequence: TGTGCCAGCAGTAACCGGGACGGCACCTACGAGCAGTACTTC. This gives the protein CASSNRDGTYEQYF.

This sequence joins TRBV6-1 and TRBJ1-5; D is perhaps TRBD1 (6 bases). Germline assignment: CDR1 MNHNS and CDR2 SASEGT. The CDR3 has 15 residues. Trimming took 3 bases from V and 2 from J, leaving 11 bases between them. CDR3 protein: CASSDPGQRNQPQHF. The CDR3 bases are TGTGCCAGCAGTGATCCGGGACAACGCAATCAGCCCCAGCATTTT.

The chain employs TRBV5-1 and TRBJ2-7; 8 bases are a match to TRBD2. V lost 4 bases to trimming and J lost 7 bases; unmatched junction nucleotides: 13. CDR1 and CDR2 (germline): SGHRS, YFSETQ. CDR3 size: 15 residues. CDR3 DNA sequence: TGCGCCAGCAGCCAGGCTTTTCGCGGGAGGATAGAGCAGTACTTC. Its protein product is CASSQAFRGRIEQYF. The entire variable domain, with the rest obtained from reference TRBV5-1 and TRBJ2-7, is as follows: KAGVTQTPRYLIKTRGQQVTLSCSPISGHRSVSWYQQTPGQGLQFLFEYFSETQRNKGNFPGRFSGRQFSNSRSEMNVSTLELGDSALYLCASSQAFRGRIEQYFGPGTRLTVT.

The chain couples TRBV12-3 or TRBV12-4 to TRBJ1-3; D is perhaps TRBD1 (6 bases). The CDR3 contains 15 residues. Trimming stripped 7 bases from V and 4 bases from J, with 17 bases between. The CDR3 DNA follows: TGTGCCAGCACCTATTACAGGGTAGCGGGAAACACCATATATTTT. Its protein is CASTYYRVAGNTIYF.

This clonotype turned up a few times. V and J are TRBV10-3 and TRBJ2-7; 8 bases fit TRBD1. The CDR3 has 16 amino acids. J lost 6 bases, V lost 10 bases, and 20 bases had no gene match. Per the germline V gene, CDR1 is ENHRY and CDR2 is SYGVKD. CDR3 protein: CANQCHIPGQASEQYF. The CDR3 nucleotides are TGTGCCAATCAGTGTCATATCCCGGGACAGGCGAGCGAGCAGTACTTC.

The chain carries TRBV7-9 and TRBJ2-1; perhaps TRBD1 as D (6 bases). Looked up from germline, CDR1 is SEHNR and CDR2 is FQNEAQ (reference sequence). The CDR3 totals 19 residues. The V and J ends lost 2 bases and 5 bases respectively, with 25 bases between them. CDR3 loop: CASSLSDSRVGMVNNEQFF. CDR3 sequence (DNA): TGTGCCAGCAGCTTATCGGACAGCCGTGTGGGGATGGTGAACAATGAGCAGTTCTTC.

This chain joins TRBV12-3 or TRBV12-4 and TRBJ1-2; D might be TRBD1 (5 bases). V was pared by 7 bases and J by 3 bases, with 9 bases between. The CDR3 is made up of 12 amino acids. DNA of the CDR3: TGTGCCAGCACCGGGGACGACTATGGCTACACCTTC. Translating it yields CASTGDDYGYTF.

This clonotype was counted only a few times. CDR3 residues: CSARDPLTSGLGTGELFF. Written as DNA, the CDR3 is TGCAGTGCTAGAGATCCCCTCACTAGCGGGCTGGGCACCGGGGAGCTGTTTTTT. The chain combines TRBV20-1 with TRBJ2-2, with 9 bases that match TRBD2. This CDR3 region has 18 residues. In germline, CDR1 is DFQATT, CDR2 SNEGSKA (reference sequence). J was trimmed by 4 bases and V by 0 bases; bases with no gene match: 12.

Details on this clonotype: Since a much larger clone is just one base distant, this may be a read error. The J gene is TRBJ2-3, the V gene TRBV20-1; 10 bases are a match to TRBD2. CDR3 length: 13 amino acids. Germline V lookup: CDR1 DFQATT, CDR2 SNEGSKA (reference sequence). The V segment lost 1 base and the J segment 5 bases; nucleotides outside the gene matches: 0. The CDR3 here is CSARASGGDTQYF. Written as DNA, the CDR3 is TGCAGTGCTAGAGCTAGCGGGGGAGATACGCAGTATTTT.

The chain employs TRBV6-1 and TRBJ2-3; 11 nucleotides match TRBD2. V was pared by 3 bases and J by 3 bases, with 8 bases of the junction left unmatched. Germline loops: CDR1 MNHNS, CDR2 SASEGT. This CDR3 contains 17 residues. The CDR3 coding sequence is TGTGCCAGCAGTGACTCTTTACTAGCGGGGGTGACAGATACGCAGTATTTT. Encoded protein: CASSDSLLAGVTDTQYF.